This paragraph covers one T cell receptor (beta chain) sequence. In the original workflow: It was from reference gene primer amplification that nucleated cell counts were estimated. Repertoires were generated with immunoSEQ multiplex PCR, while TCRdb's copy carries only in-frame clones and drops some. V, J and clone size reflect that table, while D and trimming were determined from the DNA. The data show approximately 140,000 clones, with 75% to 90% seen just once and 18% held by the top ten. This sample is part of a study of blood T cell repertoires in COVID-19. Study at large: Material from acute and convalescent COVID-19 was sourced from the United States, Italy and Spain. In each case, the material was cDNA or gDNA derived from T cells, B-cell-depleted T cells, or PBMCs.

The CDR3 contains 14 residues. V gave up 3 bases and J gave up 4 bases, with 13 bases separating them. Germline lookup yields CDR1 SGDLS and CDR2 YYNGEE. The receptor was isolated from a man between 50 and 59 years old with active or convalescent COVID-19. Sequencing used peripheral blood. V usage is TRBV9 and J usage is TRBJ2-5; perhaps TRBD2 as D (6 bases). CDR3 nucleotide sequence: TGTGCCAGCAGCGCCGCCATCGGGGGAGAGACCCAGTACTTC. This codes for CASSAAIGGETQYF.